This entry concerns a single T cell receptor beta chain. In this sample, this clonotype turned up a few times. This clone's antigen is unknown. The input lacks base qualities; no much larger clone sits a single base away. These data originate in a study of blood T cells in healthy people across ages (dated by TCRdb to between 2015 and 2017). Some background on the complete study: In model experiments, roughly one uniquely barcoded TCR beta cDNA molecule per two T cells was captured by template switching. Using deep sequencing normalized with unique cDNA molecular identifiers, the study measured how TCR beta repertoire diversity changes with age. The donors were split into four age groups: young (average around 17 years), middle-aged (about 40), aged (approximately 60) and long-lived (under 90). Using the same blood draw, the study looked at two additional independent replicas of 1 million unique cDNA reads for two donors, one aged 18 to 30 and the other aged 80 or older. Donors of different ages were randomly distributed across sequencing lanes to avoid experimental bias.

Systemically healthy Caucasian individuals from Russia, approximately 39 in total and aged about 6 to 100 years, were included as donors. Each donor gave ten milliliters of peripheral blood, drawn into EDTA-treated Vacutainer tubes. PBMCs were isolated by Ficoll-Paque density-gradient centrifugation, with at least 7 million obtained per sample. Trizol reagent was used to extract total RNA from the PBMCs, yielding at least 6 micrograms per sample. For every donor, an aliquot of PBMCs went through flow cytometry to measure the percentages of naive CD45RAhigh/CD27high T cells. CDR1 and CDR2, looked up from the germline V gene, are SGDLS and YYNGEE. The CDR3 has 13 amino acids, counting the end cysteine and phenylalanine. Of all the DNA, just the CDR3 is kept, 39 bases in frame from base 1. Overall study outcomes, separate from this receptor: Conclusive comparison of naive and antigen-experienced compartments was prevented by the profiling of bulk unsorted PBMCs. As age increased, observed TCR beta diversity per million T cells dropped in a roughly linear way, and a significant reduction was already evident by age around 41. Because donor CMV infection status was unknown, age-related changes in expanded clonotypes were potentially confounded. Estimates of total diversity based on one million sequenced T cells were regarded as lower bounds and as underestimates. Observed TCR beta diversity correlated strongly with the percentage of naive T cells measured by flow cytometry. Compared with the aged group, the long-lived group had more naive CD4+ T cells, fewer expanded clones and increased TCR diversity, a pattern suggesting age selection.

The library relied on 5' RACE. Sequencing instrument: Illumina HiSeq 2500. A second PCR of about 6 to 12 cycles was run with a J-beta primer mix and a sample-barcoded 5' primer. A template-switch 5' adaptor carrying 12 random nucleotides introduced a unique molecular identifier onto each TCR beta cDNA molecule. Each sample yielded at least 2.5 million CDR3-containing paired-end reads. First-strand cDNA was synthesized from all RNA with the Mint cDNA synthesis kit, primed by a TRBC-specific oligonucleotide. After uracil-DNA glycosylase treatment, a first 18-cycle PCR used universal primers M1SS and BC2_uni_R on all cDNA. On the authors' methods: Normalization of each sample was performed by random selection of 1 million high-quality reads, each carrying a distinct molecular identifier. Reads sharing molecular identifiers were discarded rather than binned into consensus sequences. MiTCR, with a Q25 quality threshold and the strictest error-elimination algorithm, was used for CDR3 identification, clonotype clustering and error correction. A nonparametric unseen species model using Euler transformation provided a lower-bound estimate of total TCR beta diversity. TCRdb cleaned the public reads at Q25 with fastp, built clones with MiXCR and kept in-frame beta chains. Entries are consolidated by CDR3 protein sequence, retaining the most common genes and DNA. For this entry, the V and J calls and clone size follow TCRdb and not the study's own pipeline. The table for this sample lists 450,000 to 700,000 distinct CDR3 sequences; 25% to 30% of them were counted only once. Roughly 20% of the sample goes to the ten largest clones.

This receptor was taken from a woman between 65 and 79 years old in good health. Material: blood. Recombination connected TRBV9 to TRBJ2-5; 7 junctional bases match TRBD1. The end of the DNA aligns better with TRBJ2-7, so the J call may be wrong. The DNA reads as follows: TGTGCCAGCAGCGAGGGACAGTTTTACGAGCAGTACTTC. It translates as CASSEGQFYEQYF.